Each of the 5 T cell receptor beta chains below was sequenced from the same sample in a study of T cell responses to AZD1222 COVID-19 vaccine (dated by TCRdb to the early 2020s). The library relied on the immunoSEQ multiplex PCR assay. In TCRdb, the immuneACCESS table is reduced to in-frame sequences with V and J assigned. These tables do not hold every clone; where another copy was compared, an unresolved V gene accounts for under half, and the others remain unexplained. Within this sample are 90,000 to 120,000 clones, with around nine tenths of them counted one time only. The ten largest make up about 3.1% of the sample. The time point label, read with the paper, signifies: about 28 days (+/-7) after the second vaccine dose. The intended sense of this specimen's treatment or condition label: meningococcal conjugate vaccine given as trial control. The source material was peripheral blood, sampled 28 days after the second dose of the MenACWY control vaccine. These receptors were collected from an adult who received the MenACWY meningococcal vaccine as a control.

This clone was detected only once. The CDR3 region has the DNA TGCGCCAGCTCCGTGACAGGCCAAGAGACCCAGTACTTC. It codes for CASSVTGQETQYF. V is TRBV5-1 and J is TRBJ2-5, with TRBD1 as a possible D gene (6 bases). This CDR3 spans 13 amino acids. The V end was cut by 7 bases, the J end by 1 base, with 11 bases between. Germline assignment: CDR1 SGHRS and CDR2 YFSETQ. The variable domain in full, with the rest retrieved from reference TRBV5-1 and TRBJ2-5, is KAGVTQTPRYLIKTRGQQVTLSCSPISGHRSVSWYQQTPGQGLQFLFEYFSETQRNKGNFPGRFSGRQFSNSRSEMNVSTLELGDSALYLCASSVTGQETQYFGPGTRLLVL.

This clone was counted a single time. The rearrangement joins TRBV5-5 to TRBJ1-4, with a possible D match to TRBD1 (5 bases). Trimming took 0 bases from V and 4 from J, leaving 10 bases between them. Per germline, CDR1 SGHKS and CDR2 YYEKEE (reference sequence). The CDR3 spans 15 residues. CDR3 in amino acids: CASSLADSFNEKLFF. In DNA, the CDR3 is TGTGCCAGCAGCTTGGCCGACAGCTTTAATGAAAAACTGTTTTTT. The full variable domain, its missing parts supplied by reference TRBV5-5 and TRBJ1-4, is DAGVTQSPTHLIKTRGQQVTLRCSPISGHKSVSWYQQVLGQGPQFIFQYYEKEERGRGNFPDRFSARQFPNYSSELNVNALLLGDSALYLCASSLADSFNEKLFFGSGTQLSVL.

This CDR3 reads CASSHGDRGNEKLFF. The DNA for the CDR3 is TGTGCCAGCAGCCATGGGGACAGGGGCAATGAAAAACTGTTTTTT. This sequence joins TRBV7-2 and TRBJ1-4; 10 bases line up with TRBD1. V gave up 5 bases and J gave up 5 bases; unmatched junction bases: 5. Germline V gene data show CDR1 as SGHTA and CDR2 as FQGNSA. The CDR3 runs to 15 residues.

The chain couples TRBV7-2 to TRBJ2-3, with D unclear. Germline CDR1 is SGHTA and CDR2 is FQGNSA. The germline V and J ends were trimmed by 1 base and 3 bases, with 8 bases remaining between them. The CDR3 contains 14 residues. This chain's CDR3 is CASSLGAGTDTQYF. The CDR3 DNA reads TGTGCCAGCAGCTTAGGCGCTGGGACAGATACGCAGTATTTT.

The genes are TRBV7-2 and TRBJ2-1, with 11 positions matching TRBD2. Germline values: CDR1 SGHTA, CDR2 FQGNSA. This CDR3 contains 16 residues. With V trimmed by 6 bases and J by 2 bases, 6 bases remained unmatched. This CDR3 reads CASRPLAGGPYNEQFF. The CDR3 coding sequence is TGTGCCAGCAGGCCTTTAGCGGGGGGGCCCTACAATGAGCAGTTCTTC.